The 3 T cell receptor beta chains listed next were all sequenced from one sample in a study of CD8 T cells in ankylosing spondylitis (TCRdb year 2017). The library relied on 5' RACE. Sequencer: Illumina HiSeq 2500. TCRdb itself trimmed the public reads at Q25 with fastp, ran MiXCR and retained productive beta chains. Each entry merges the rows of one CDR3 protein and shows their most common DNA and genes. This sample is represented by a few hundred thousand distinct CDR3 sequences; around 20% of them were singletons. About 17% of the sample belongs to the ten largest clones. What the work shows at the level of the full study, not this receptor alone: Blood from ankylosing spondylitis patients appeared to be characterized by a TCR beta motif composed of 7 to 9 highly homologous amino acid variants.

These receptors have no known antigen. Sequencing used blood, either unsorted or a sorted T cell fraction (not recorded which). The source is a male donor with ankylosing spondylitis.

The DNA of the CDR3 is TGTGCCAGCTCACCGCGACAGGACAATCAGCCCCAGCATTTT. It yields the protein CASSPRQDNQPQHF. The V and J genes are TRBV18 and TRBJ1-5, with D perhaps matching TRBD1 (6 bases). This CDR3 is built from 14 residues. V dropped 3 bases and J dropped 3 bases, with 9 bases sitting between them. Per the germline V gene, CDR1 is KGHSH and CDR2 is LQKENI.

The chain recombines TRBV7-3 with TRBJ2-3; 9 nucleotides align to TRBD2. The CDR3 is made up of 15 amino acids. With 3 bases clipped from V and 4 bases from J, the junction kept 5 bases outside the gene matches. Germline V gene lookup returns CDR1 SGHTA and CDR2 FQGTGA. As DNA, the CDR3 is TGTGCCAGCAGCTTCTTAGCGGGAGCCGCAGATACGCAGTATTTT. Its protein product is CASSFLAGAADTQYF. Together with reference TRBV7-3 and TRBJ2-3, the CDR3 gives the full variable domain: GAGVSQTPSNKVTEKGKYVELRCDPISGHTALYWYRQSLGQGPEFLIYFQGTGAADDSGLPNDRFFAVRPEGSVSTLKIQRTERGDSAVYLCASSFLAGAADTQYFGPGTRLTVL.

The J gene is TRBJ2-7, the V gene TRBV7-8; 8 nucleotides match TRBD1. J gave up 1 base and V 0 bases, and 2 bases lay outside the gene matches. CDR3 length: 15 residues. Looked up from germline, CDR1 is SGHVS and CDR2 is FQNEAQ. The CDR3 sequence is CASSLAGQGSYEQYF. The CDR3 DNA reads TGTGCCAGCAGCTTAGCTGGACAGGGATCCTACGAGCAGTACTTC.